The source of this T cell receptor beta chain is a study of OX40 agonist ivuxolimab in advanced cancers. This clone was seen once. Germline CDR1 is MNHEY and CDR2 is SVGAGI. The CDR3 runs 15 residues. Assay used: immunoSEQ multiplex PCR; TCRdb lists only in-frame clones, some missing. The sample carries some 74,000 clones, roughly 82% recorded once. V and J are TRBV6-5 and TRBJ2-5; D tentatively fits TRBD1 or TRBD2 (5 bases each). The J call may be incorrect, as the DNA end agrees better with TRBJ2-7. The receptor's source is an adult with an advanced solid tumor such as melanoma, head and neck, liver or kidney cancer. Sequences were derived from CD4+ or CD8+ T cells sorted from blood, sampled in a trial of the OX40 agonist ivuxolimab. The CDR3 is CASSYLSGRNYEQYF. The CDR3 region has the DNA TGTGCCAGCAGTTACTTGTCAGGGAGAAACTACGAGCAGTACTTC.